The 23 T cell receptor beta chains given below trace back to one sample, sequenced in a study of CD4 and CD8 cells across lung adenocarcinoma regions. MiXCR, run by TCRdb on the PCR reads, gives a single entry per CDR3 protein. The table lists tens of thousands of distinct CDR3 sequences, about 50% of them singletons. Material for sequencing was CD4+ T cells from the center of a lung tumor. The source of these receptors is a male donor with lung adenocarcinoma. The CD4 and CD8 labels of this study may be unreliable.

A remark on this clonotype: The junction and the germline gene differ at one end; a read error may be behind it. The chain joins TRBV27 to TRBJ2-2, with 10 nucleotides matching TRBD2. The better agreement between TRBJ2-3 and the DNA end casts doubt on the J call. CDR1 MNHEY and CDR2 SMNVEV come from the germline V gene (reference sequence). The CDR3 contains 15 residues. In DNA form, the CDR3 reads TGTGCCAGCATAGCGGGGGGTGTTGGCACCGATAAGCAGTATTTT. Protein: CASIAGGVGTDKQYF.

This sequence joins TRBV7-3 and TRBJ2-3; D is ambiguous. V was clipped by 5 bases and J by 0 bases, with 12 bases between them. Germline lookup yields CDR1 SGHTA and CDR2 FQGTGA. This CDR3 has 15 amino acids. The DNA for the CDR3 is TGTGCCAGCAGCCGCACGGAGTCTAGCACAGATACGCAGTATTTT. It encodes CASSRTESSTDTQYF. Based on the CDR3 plus reference TRBV7-3 and TRBJ2-3, the full variable domain is GAGVSQTPSNKVTEKGKYVELRCDPISGHTALYWYRQSLGQGPEFLIYFQGTGAADDSGLPNDRFFAVRPEGSVSTLKIQRTERGDSAVYLCASSRTESSTDTQYFGPGTRLTVL.

In DNA form, the CDR3 reads TGTGCCAGCAAGGGACAGACTAGCACAGATACGCAGTATTTT. It yields the protein CASKGQTSTDTQYF. This chain uses TRBV6-1 with TRBJ2-3; 7 bases are a match to TRBD1. The CDR3 has 14 amino acids. V lost 7 bases to trimming and J lost 0 bases; unmatched junction nucleotides: 4. Germline assignment: CDR1 MNHNS and CDR2 SASEGT.

This clonotype was counted at least ten times. The chain employs TRBV12-3 or TRBV12-4 and TRBJ1-2; TRBD1 matches at 9 bases. The ends lost 7 bases at V and 6 bases at J; junction bases unmatched: 6. CDR3 length equals 13 residues. CDR3 DNA: TGTGCCAGCACCCCGGGACAGGGAGATGGCTACACCTTC. Amino acids: CASTPGQGDGYTF.

Comments on this clonotype: A junction end diverges from the germline sequence, so it may reflect a read error. The J gene is TRBJ2-1, the V gene TRBV6-1; no reliable D call. The CDR3 totals 14 residues. Germline CDR1 is MNHNS and CDR2 is SASEGT. The CDR3 DNA follows: TGTGCCGGCAGCCACGTTTTGAGCGTAGATGCGCAGTTCTTC. It encodes CAGSHVLSVDAQFF.

The rearrangement joins TRBV12-3 or TRBV12-4 to TRBJ2-6; D unresolved. The ends were cut back, 5 bases at V and 1 base at J, with 9 bases in the middle. This CDR3 region has 15 residues. The CDR3 spells CASSPTSSGANVLTF. In DNA, the CDR3 is TGTGCCAGCAGTCCAACATCTTCTGGGGCCAACGTCCTGACTTTC.

This clonotype was counted many times. The chain recombines TRBV6-5 with TRBJ1-1; TRBD1 agrees at 10 bases. The V gene's germline CDR1 is MNHEY and CDR2 SVGAGI. The CDR3 totals 14 residues. V was pared by 2 bases and J by 6 bases, with 3 bases of the junction left unmatched. Here the CDR3 DNA reads TGTGCCAGCAGTTACCATGGACAGGGGGCTGAAGCTTTCTTT. Residues: CASSYHGQGAEAFF.

By share, this clonotype ranks as medium-sized. The gene calls are TRBV27 and TRBJ2-7, with D possibly matching TRBD2 (6 bases). CDR1 is MNHEY and CDR2 is SMNVEV in the germline V gene (reference sequence). This CDR3 has 15 residues. V dropped 7 bases and J dropped 2 bases, with 18 bases sitting between them. The CDR3 reads CASKKYRDFAYEQYF. CDR3 coding DNA: TGTGCCAGCAAGAAATACCGGGACTTCGCCTACGAGCAGTACTTC.

The chain combines TRBV25-1 with TRBJ2-3, with D perhaps being TRBD1 or TRBD2 (5 bases each). CDR1 is MGHDK and CDR2 is SYGVNS in the germline V gene. V was cut by 8 bases and J by 9 bases, with 30 bases left in between. The CDR3 length is 17 residues. The CDR3 loop is CASSVGLGRGRKNTQYF. CDR3 in DNA: TGTGCCAGCTCGGTGGGGTTGGGTAGGGGACGCAAAAACACGCAGTATTTT. Based on the CDR3 plus reference TRBV25-1 and TRBJ2-3, the full variable domain is EADIYQTPRYLVIGTGKKITLECSQTMGHDKMYWYQQDPGMELHLIHYSYGVNSTEKGDLSSESTVSRIRTEHFPLTLESARPSHTSQYLCASSVGLGRGRKNTQYFGPGTRLTVL.

This clonotype is medium-sized (0.01 to 0.1%) in the sample. This rearrangement joins TRBV27 to TRBJ2-4; tentatively, D is TRBD2 (5 bases). The CDR3 totals 14 residues. The V and J ends lost 8 bases and 0 bases respectively, with 11 bases between them. Looked up from germline, CDR1 is MNHEY and CDR2 is SMNVEV (reference sequence). CDR3: CASRGELAKNIQYF. The CDR3 region has the DNA TGTGCCAGCCGGGGAGAATTAGCCAAAAACATTCAGTACTTC.

This clonotype has ten or more counts. The chain uses TRBV6-2 or TRBV6-3 and TRBJ2-1; 10 nucleotides match TRBD2. The J segment lost 6 bases and the V segment lost 10 bases, leaving 15 bases of the junction unmatched. CDR3 length equals 16 residues. Per germline, CDR1 MNHEY and CDR2 SVGEGT. CDR3 in DNA: TGTGCCACAGCACCCACTAGCGGGACTGTAGTCAATGAGCAGTTCTTC. Translated: CATAPTSGTVVNEQFF.

This clonotype was seen more than once but under ten times. The chain carries TRBV6-2 or TRBV6-3 and TRBJ2-1; D is undetermined. CDR3 length equals 14 residues. Germline V CDR1 and CDR2: MNHEY, SVGEGT. Trimming took 5 bases from V and 3 from J, leaving 11 bases between them. DNA for the CDR3: TGTGCCAGCAGTAAGGAGAGTTTCTACAATGAGCAGTTCTTC. Translated: CASSKESFYNEQFF.

This clonotype is medium-sized (0.01 to 0.1%) in the sample. The chain is built from TRBV6-5 and TRBJ2-5; D tentatively reads TRBD1 or TRBD2 (7 bases each). The V end lost 3 bases, the J end lost 2 bases, and 13 bases lay between the germline ends. Germline V lookup: CDR1 MNHEY, CDR2 SVGAGI. This CDR3 is 15 amino acids long. CDR3 protein: CASSYNRGGQETQYF. CDR3 DNA sequence: TGTGCCAGCAGTTATAACAGGGGAGGGCAAGAGACCCAGTACTTC.

V and J are TRBV7-2 and TRBJ2-5; D gene ambiguous. The CDR3 runs 12 residues. Trimming removed 5 bases at V and 2 bases at J, with 6 bases between. Germline V CDR1 and CDR2: SGHTA, FQGNSA. The CDR3 DNA follows: TGTGCCAGCAGCCGCAGACAAGAGACCCAGTACTTC. This sequence encodes CASSRRQETQYF.

As regards this clonotype: A read error may produce the germline difference seen at one junction end. J is TRBJ2-3 and V is TRBV10-3, with D possibly being TRBD1 (5 bases). The CDR3 loop spans 15 amino acids. Germline-derived CDR1 and CDR2 are ENHRY and SYGVKD. The CDR3 protein is CALSLQAVSTGAQYF. The CDR3 DNA reads as TGTGCCCTCAGCCTCCAGGCTGTGAGCACAGGTGCGCAGTATTTT.

This rearrangement joins TRBV30 to TRBJ2-1; 12 positions agree with TRBD2. V lost 1 base, J lost 9 bases, and 10 bases stayed unmatched. The length of the CDR3 is 16 residues. Germline V lookup: CDR1 GTSNPN, CDR2 SVGIG (reference sequence). The CDR3 DNA is TGTGCCTGGAGTGCCCCCCTAGCGGGAGGGCCTCGTGAGCAGTTCTTC. Translated, it gives CAWSAPLAGGPREQFF.

To note about this clonotype: Sequence at one end of the junction differs from germline and may be a read error. The chain recombines TRBV10-2 with TRBJ2-4, with D tentatively TRBD1 or TRBD2 (5 bases each). CDR1 is WSHSY, CDR2 SAAADI, per germline. There are 14 residues in the CDR3. CDR3 bases: TGCGCCAGCAGGGGGGTGGGAGCGAAAAACACTCAGTATTTC. Protein: CASRGVGAKNTQYF.

This clonotype is medium-sized (0.01 to 0.1%) by share. V and J are TRBV6-1 and TRBJ2-3; a weak D match, TRBD1 (6 bases). Germline V gives CDR1 MNHNS, CDR2 SASEGT. Between the trimmed V and J ends, which lost 3 bases and 0 bases, there was a span of 10 bases. The CDR3 is 15 amino acids. The CDR3 loop is CASSETGLSTDTQYF. The CDR3 region has the DNA TGTGCCAGCAGTGAGACAGGTTTAAGCACAGATACGCAGTATTTT.

About this clonotype: The junction departs from germline at one end; a sequencing error may be responsible. The chain combines TRBV6-1 with TRBJ2-3, with 7 bases fitting TRBD1. CDR3 length: 15 amino acids. Germline lookup yields CDR1 MNHNS and CDR2 SASEGT. The CDR3 bases are TGTGCCAGCAGTCAGGGGGAAGGGCCCACAAATATGCAGTACTTT. This translates into CASSQGEGPTNMQYF.

This clonotype was detected ten times or more. V and J are TRBV25-1 and TRBJ2-2; possibly TRBD1 or TRBD2 for D (7 bases each). The CDR3 runs 21 residues. Trimming removed 3 bases from V and 1 base from J, with 27 bases in between. Germline V gene data show CDR1 as MGHDK and CDR2 as SYGVNS. The CDR3 DNA sequence: TGTGCCAGCAGTGATCGCAGGGGGGGAATCAGAAGTCCCCGGAACACCGGGGAGCTGTTTTTT. It translates to CASSDRRGGIRSPRNTGELFF.

In DNA form, the CDR3 reads TGTGCCAGCAGGTGGGGTACCGGGGAGCTGTTTTTT. It translates to CASRWGTGELFF. This chain links TRBV3-1 with TRBJ2-2; D not certain. V lost 6 bases and J 5 bases, leaving 7 bases between the germline ends. The CDR3 loop spans 12 amino acids. Germline V CDR1 and CDR2: LGHDT, YNNKEL (reference sequence).

On this clonotype: The junction departs from the called germline gene at one end, perhaps through a read error. V usage is TRBV6-1 and J usage is TRBJ2-5; D tentatively fits TRBD1 or TRBD2 (5 bases each). The germline CDR1 and CDR2 sequences are MNHNS and SASEGT. The CDR3 runs 15 residues. CDR3 bases: TGTGCCGGGGGTGAAGGGGCTCGCGACCAAGAGATCCAGTACTTC. Its translation is CAGGEGARDQEIQYF.

This clonotype was seen ten or more times. Sequence at one end of the junction differs from germline and may be a read error. This chain uses TRBV7-6 with TRBJ2-5; the D gene is possibly TRBD2 (5 bases). Germline-derived CDR1 and CDR2 are SGHVS and FNYEAQ. The CDR3 runs 15 residues. Here the CDR3 reads CASSLASGQQETQYF. DNA for the CDR3: TGTGCCAGCAGCTTAGCGAGCGGCCAACAAGAAACCCAGTACTTC.